The clone carrying this T cell receptor (beta chain) was detected only a few times. What it binds is unknown. V shed 3 bases and J shed 0 bases, with 9 bases lying between them. The germline V gene encodes CDR1 MNHNS and CDR2 SASEGT. The CDR3 extends over 16 amino acids. This sample stems from a study of T cells in Graves' hyperthyroidism and ophthalmopathy. Study-level findings and limits: A model using 13 V-J features told ophthalmopathy apart from stable hyperthyroidism.

Researchers took RNA transcripts and amplified the TCR beta CDR3 regions from them. Primed by the HTBI set, a first-round RT-PCR was run on the TCR CDR3. MiXCR, applied by TCRdb to the multiplex PCR reads, yields one record per CDR3 protein. Of around 690,000 distinct CDR3 sequences in the sample, less than 25% were seen once. What was sequenced was blood. J is TRBJ1-6 and V is TRBV6-1; D is unresolved. The TCR comes from a man aged 25 to 40 with Graves' ophthalmopathy. CDR3 sequence: CASSERSSSYNSPLHF. CDR3 bases: TGTGCCAGCAGTGAGAGGTCCAGCTCCTATAATTCACCCCTCCACTTT.